These T cell receptor beta chains were read from a single sample in a study of human versus mouse CDR3 diversity and MHC coevolution. Data came from immunoSEQ multiplex PCR; TCRdb stores just in-frame clones and leaves some out. The sample has tens of thousands of clones, roughly 90% seen once. Material: naive CD4+ T cells from blood. Receptors originate from a person aged 25 to 75 in good health. Each CDR3 is given with its conserved first and last residue. A D gene is named only where the DNA matches it firmly. Expanded clones are given a class, and other clones once, few, many or no size at all.

clone_size j_call d_call v_call cdr3_nt cdr3_aa
NA TRBJ2-7 TRBD1 TRBV6-5 TGTGCCAGCAGGCGGGCGGGACAGGGCTACGAGCAGTACTTC CASRRAGQGYEQYF
NA TRBJ2-1 NA TRBV29-1 TGCAGCGTTGAGGTACGGGGGAGCTCCTACAATGAGCAGTTCTTC CSVEVRGSSYNEQFF
once TRBJ2-7 NA TRBV4-2 TGTGCCAGCAGCTCCAACCGGGGTGGCGAGCAGTACTTC CASSSNRGGEQYF
NA TRBJ2-2 TRBD2 TRBV7-2 TGTGCCAGCAGCGACGGACTAGCGGGAGTAGACACCGGGGAGCTGTTTTTT CASSDGLAGVDTGELFF
once TRBJ1-2 NA TRBV6-5 TGTGCCAGCAGCCCCTCAGGGGCGACTAACTATGGCTACACCTTC CASSPSGATNYGYTF
NA TRBJ1-2 NA TRBV5-6 TGTGCCAGCAGCTTAATTTTTTTCGAAGGAGGAACCTATGGCTACACCTTC CASSLIFFEGGTYGYTF
NA TRBJ2-7 NA TRBV19 TGTGCCAGTAGTGACCCTGGGGGGGGCTTTTACGAGCAGTACTTC CASSDPGGGFYEQYF
NA TRBJ2-1 NA TRBV10-3 TGTGCCACCCAAGGTCGGACTCGAATCGGCTCCTACAATGAGCAGTTCTTC CATQGRTRIGSYNEQFF
NA TRBJ2-5 TRBD2 TRBV5-6 TGTGCCAGCAGCTTTCGAGAGACGAGCGGGGGGCAAGAGACCCAGTACTTC CASSFRETSGGQETQYF
NA TRBJ1-3 NA TRBV28 TGTGCCAGCAGGCCCCAGGAAGTCTCTGGAAACACCATATATTTT CASRPQEVSGNTIYF
NA TRBJ2-3 NA TRBV6-5 TGTGCCAGCAGTCCGACGACAGGAAACACAGATACGCAGTATTTT CASSPTTGNTDTQYF
NA TRBJ2-3 NA TRBV7-9 TGTGCCAGCAGCTTTCAGGGGGGAGATACGCAGTATTTT CASSFQGGDTQYF
NA TRBJ1-2 NA TRBV27 TGTGCCAGCAGTCGAGGGGGTGGCTATGGCTACACCTTC CASSRGGGYGYTF